This T cell receptor (beta chain) was identified during a study of cytomegalovirus exposure and HLA in healthy donors. The V gene lost 5 bases and the J gene lost 1 base, with 11 bases spanning the gap. The CDR3 has 15 residues. Germline V gene lookup returns CDR1 KGHSH and CDR2 LQKENI. PCR used 60 Vbeta primers and 13 Jbeta primers. The protocol was immunoSEQ multiplex PCR, while the TCRdb copy is restricted to in-frame clones and leaves out a portion. The data contain 200,000 or so clones, approximately 78% of them singletons. The chain uses TRBV18 and TRBJ2-2, with a possible D match to TRBD1 (5 bases). The sequenced sample was PBMCs. The clonotype originates from a male donor in good health and CMV-seronegative. The CDR3 DNA reads as TGTGCCAGCTCAAAAGGGGCAGGGAACACCGGGGAGCTGTTTTTT. Protein: CASSKGAGNTGELFF.